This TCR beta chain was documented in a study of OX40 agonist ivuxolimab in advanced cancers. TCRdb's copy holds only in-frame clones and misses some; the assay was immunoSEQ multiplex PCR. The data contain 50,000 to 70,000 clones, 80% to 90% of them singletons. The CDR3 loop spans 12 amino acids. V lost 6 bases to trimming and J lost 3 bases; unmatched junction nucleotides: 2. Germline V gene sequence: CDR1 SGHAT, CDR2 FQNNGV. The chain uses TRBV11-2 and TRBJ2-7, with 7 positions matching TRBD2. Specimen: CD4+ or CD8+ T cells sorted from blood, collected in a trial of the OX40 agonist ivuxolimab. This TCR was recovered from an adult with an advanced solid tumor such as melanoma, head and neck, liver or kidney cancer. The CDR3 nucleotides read TGTGCCAGCAGGGGACTACACTACGAGCAGTACTTC. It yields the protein CASRGLHYEQYF.